This TCR beta chain was retrieved from a study of identifying expanded T cells in peripheral blood. General study results and limits: Over approximately two and four weeks, about 15 and 19 clones changed, versus approximately 1.1 between replicates. Across healthy donors, higher total template counts meant significantly greater approximately 2-week count variance.

The protocol was immunoSEQ multiplex PCR, while the TCRdb copy is restricted to in-frame clones and leaves out a portion. The sample includes around 100,000 clones, around nine tenths of them seen just once. Collection occurred without any documented infections or immune events in donors. Comment on this clone: Its antigen is unidentified.

The ends were cut back, 2 bases at V and 4 bases at J, with 9 bases in the middle. CDR3 length equals 14 residues. In germline, CDR1 is SEHNR, CDR2 FQNEAQ (reference sequence). The sample taken for sequencing was blood. This TCR derives from a person aged 18 to 69 in good health. The chain combines TRBV7-9 with TRBJ1-3; D is ambiguous. The CDR3 is CASSLSVYGNTIYF. CDR3 nucleotides: TGTGCCAGCAGCTTAAGTGTTTACGGAAACACCATATATTTT.